This T cell receptor beta chain was observed in a study of blood T cell repertoires in COVID-19. Turning to the study itself: The study drew acute and convalescent COVID-19 samples from the United States, Italy and Spain. In each case, the material was cDNA or gDNA derived from T cells, B-cell-depleted T cells, or PBMCs.

Trimming took off 3 bases at V and 2 bases at J, with 12 bases between the two ends. CDR3 size: 16 residues. Germline V lookup: CDR1 SGHDT, CDR2 YYEEEE. Per the original methods: Estimated nucleated cell counts came from reference gene primer amplification. Generated by immunoSEQ multiplex PCR, the TCRdb table keeps only in-frame clones and is missing some. Clonal size and the V and J genes are those of that table, whereas D and trimming came from the DNA. The data contain under 140,000 clones, 65% to 90% of them seen just once; the ten biggest clones take up 16%. Sequenced input: peripheral blood. The sequence derives from a woman aged 60-75 years with acute or convalescent COVID-19. This chain connects TRBV5-6 to TRBJ1-6; no firm D call. The CDR3 DNA reads as TGTGCCAGCAGCTCCTACAGTTTCCCCTATAATTCACCCCTCCACTTT. Translation: CASSSYSFPYNSPLHF.